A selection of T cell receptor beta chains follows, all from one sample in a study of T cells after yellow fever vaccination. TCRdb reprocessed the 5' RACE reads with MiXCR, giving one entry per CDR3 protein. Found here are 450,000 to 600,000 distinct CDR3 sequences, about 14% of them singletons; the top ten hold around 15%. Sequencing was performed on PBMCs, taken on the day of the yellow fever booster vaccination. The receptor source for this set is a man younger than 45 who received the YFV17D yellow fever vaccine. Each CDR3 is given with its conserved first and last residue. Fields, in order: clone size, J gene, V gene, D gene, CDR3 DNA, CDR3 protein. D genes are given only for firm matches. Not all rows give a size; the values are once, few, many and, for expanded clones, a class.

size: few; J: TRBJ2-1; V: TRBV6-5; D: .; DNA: TGTGCCAGCAGTTACTCCAGGAACGGTTACTCGGATGAGCAGTTCTTC; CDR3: CASSYSRNGYSDEQFF
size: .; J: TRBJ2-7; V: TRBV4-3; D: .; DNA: TGCGCCAGCAGCCAAGAGGCAGGGCGGAGCTCCTACGAGCAGTACTTC; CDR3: CASSQEAGRSSYEQYF
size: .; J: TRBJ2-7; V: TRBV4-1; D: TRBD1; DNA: TGCGCCAGCAGTGATTGGGGACAGGGGCCCAACTACGAGCAGTACTTC; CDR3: CASSDWGQGPNYEQYF
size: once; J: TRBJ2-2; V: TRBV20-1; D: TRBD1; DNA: TGCAGTGCCCCCGGACAGGGCACCGGGGAGCTGTTTTTT; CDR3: CSAPGQGTGELFF
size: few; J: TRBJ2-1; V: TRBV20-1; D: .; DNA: TGCAGTGCTAGAGAGGCCAGGGTGGCGTACAATGAGCAGTTCTTC; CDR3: CSAREARVAYNEQFF
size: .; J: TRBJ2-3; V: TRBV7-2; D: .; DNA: TGTGCCAGCAGTTATACAACGCTGGGAGATACGCAGTATTTT; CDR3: CASSYTTLGDTQYF
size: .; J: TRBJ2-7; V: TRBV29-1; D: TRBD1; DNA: TGCAGCGTTGTAGGGACAGGGGATTTCCGCGAGCAGTACTTC; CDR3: CSVVGTGDFREQYF
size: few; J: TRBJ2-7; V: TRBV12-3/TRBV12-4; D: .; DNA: TGTGCCAGCAGTTTTGCGACGGGAAGCTCCTACGAGCAGTACTTC; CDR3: CASSFATGSSYEQYF
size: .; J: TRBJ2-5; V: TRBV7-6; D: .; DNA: TGTGCCAGCAGTCCCTCGTGGGGGAAAGAGACCCAGTACTTC; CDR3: CASSPSWGKETQYF
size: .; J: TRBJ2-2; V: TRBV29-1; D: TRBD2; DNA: TGCAGCGTGAATCGAGCGGGAGGGCCCGCCGGGGAGCTGTTTTTT; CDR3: CSVNRAGGPAGELFF
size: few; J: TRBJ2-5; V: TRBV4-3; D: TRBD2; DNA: TGCGCCAGCAGCCAAGATCGGACTAGCGGGATGAGGTTGGAGACCCAGTACTTC; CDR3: CASSQDRTSGMRLETQYF
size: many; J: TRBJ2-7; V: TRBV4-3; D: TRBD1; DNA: TGCGCCAGCAGCCAAGTGACAGGGACGTACGAGCAGTACTTC; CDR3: CASSQVTGTYEQYF
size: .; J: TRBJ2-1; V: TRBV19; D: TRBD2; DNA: TGTGCCAGTAGGACTCCCGCCGGGACTAGCGGGAGTCATAATGAGCAGTTCTTC; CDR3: CASRTPAGTSGSHNEQFF
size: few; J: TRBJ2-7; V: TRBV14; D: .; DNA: TGTGCCAGCAGCCAAGCCCGATACGAGCAGTACTTC; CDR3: CASSQARYEQYF
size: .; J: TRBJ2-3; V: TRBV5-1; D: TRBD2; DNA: TGCGCCAGCAGCCAGCGGGACTTCATAACCACAGATACGCAGTATTTT; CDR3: CASSQRDFITTDTQYF
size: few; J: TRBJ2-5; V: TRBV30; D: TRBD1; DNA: TGTGCCTGGACCTTCCCTGGGACAGTAGAGACCCAGTACTTC; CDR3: CAWTFPGTVETQYF
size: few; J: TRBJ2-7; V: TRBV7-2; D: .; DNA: TGTGCCAGCAGGGGCGGTGGTAGGTTTGGCGAGCAGTACTTC; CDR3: CASRGGGRFGEQYF
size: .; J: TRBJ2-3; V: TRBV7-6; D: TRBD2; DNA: TGTGCCAGCAGCTTACTCTGGCGGGAGATAGATACGCAGTATTTT; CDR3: CASSLLWREIDTQYF
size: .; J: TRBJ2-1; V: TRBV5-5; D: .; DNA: TGTGCCAGCAGCTTGAGGAATCGAGACAATGAGCAGTTCTTC; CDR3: CASSLRNRDNEQFF
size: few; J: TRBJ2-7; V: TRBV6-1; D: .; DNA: TGTGCCAGCAGTAAAACTAGCCGGGTCTACGAGCAGTACTTC; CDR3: CASSKTSRVYEQYF
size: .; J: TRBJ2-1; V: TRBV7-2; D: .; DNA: TGTGCCAGCAGCTTAGGACTGGGACGGAGATACAATGAGCAGTTCTTC; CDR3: CASSLGLGRRYNEQFF
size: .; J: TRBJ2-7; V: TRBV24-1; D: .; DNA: TGTGCCACCAGTGAGGCGGGCCCGAACTACGAGCAGTACTTC; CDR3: CATSEAGPNYEQYF
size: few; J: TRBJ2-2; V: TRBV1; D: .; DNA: TGCACCAGCAGCCAAGAACGGCCCGTGAACACCGGGGAGCTGTTTTTT; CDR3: CTSSQERPVNTGELFF
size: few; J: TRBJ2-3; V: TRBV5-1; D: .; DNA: TGCGCCAGCAGCTTGGCCGATGGCTTGATCCTGGGCGGTACGCAGTATTTT; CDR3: CASSLADGLILGGTQYF
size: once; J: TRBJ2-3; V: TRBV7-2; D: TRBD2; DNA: TGTGCCAGCAGCACAACTAGCGCCGACACAGATACGCAGTATTTT; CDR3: CASSTTSADTDTQYF
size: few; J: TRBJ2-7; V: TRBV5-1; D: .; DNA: TGCGCCAGCACCTCTTCGGGGGCTGCCTACGAGCAGTACTTC; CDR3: CASTSSGAAYEQYF
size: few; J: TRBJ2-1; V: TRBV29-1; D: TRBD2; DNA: TGCAGCGTTGTATGGACTAGCGGGAGGGCCTTCAATGAGCAGTTCTTC; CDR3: CSVVWTSGRAFNEQFF
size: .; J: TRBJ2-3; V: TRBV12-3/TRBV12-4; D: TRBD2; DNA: TGTACCATCAGTTTAGCGGGGACTAGCGGGTTCACAGATACGCAGTATTTT; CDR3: CTISLAGTSGFTDTQYF
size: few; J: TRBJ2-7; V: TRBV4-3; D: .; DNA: TGCGCCAGCAGCCAAGGGATAACCTACGAGCAGTACTTC; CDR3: CASSQGITYEQYF
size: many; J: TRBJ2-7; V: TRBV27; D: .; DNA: TGTGCCAGCAGTTTCCCGGGGGCCTACGAGCAGTACTTC; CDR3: CASSFPGAYEQYF
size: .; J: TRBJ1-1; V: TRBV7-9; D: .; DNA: TGTGCCAGCAGCTTAAACATTTACACTGAAGCTTTCTTT; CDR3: CASSLNIYTEAFF
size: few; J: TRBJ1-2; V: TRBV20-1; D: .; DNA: TGCAGTGCTAGAGAGGGTCTAGGCTACACCTTC; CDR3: CSAREGLGYTF
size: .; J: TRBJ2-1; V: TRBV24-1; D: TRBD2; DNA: TGTGCCACCAGTGGAGCGGGAGCCCCCTACAATGAGCAGTTCTTC; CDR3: CATSGAGAPYNEQFF
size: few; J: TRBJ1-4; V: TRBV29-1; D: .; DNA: TGCAGCGTTGAGGGCAATACCGGCGAAAAACTGTTTTTT; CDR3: CSVEGNTGEKLFF
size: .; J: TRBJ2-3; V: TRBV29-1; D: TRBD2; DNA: TGCAGCGTCGAAAGGACTAGCGGGGTTCGGGATACGCAGTATTTT; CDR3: CSVERTSGVRDTQYF
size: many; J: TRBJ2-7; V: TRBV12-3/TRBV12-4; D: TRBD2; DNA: TGTGCCAGCAGTATGGGACTAGCGGGAGCAATCGAGCAGTACTTC; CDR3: CASSMGLAGAIEQYF
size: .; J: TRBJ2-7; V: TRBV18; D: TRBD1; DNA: TGTGCCAGCTCACCCCCTGACAGGGGCCGGGAGCAGTACTTC; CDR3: CASSPPDRGREQYF
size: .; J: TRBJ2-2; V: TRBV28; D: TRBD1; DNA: TGTGCCAGCATTAGGGACAGGAACACCGGGGAGCTGTTTTTT; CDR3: CASIRDRNTGELFF
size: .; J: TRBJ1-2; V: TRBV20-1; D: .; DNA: TGCAGTGCTAGGGTATCACCTAACTATGGCTACACCTTC; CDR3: CSARVSPNYGYTF
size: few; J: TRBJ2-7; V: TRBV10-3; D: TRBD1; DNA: TGTGCCACCGCCGGACAGGGGGGGCCCGAGCAGTACTTC; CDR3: CATAGQGGPEQYF
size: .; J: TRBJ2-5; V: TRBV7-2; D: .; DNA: TGTGCCAGCAGCGCCCAAGTAGCCATTTACTTC; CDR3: CASSAQVAIYF
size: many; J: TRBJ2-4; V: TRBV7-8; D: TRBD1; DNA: TGTGCCAGCAGCCCTTACTGGACAGGGCTCCCCATTCAGTACTTC; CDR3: CASSPYWTGLPIQYF
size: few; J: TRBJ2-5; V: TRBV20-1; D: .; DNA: TGCAGTGCTCTCTCGGCGGGTCGCTCTGGGGCCCAGTACTTC; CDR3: CSALSAGRSGAQYF
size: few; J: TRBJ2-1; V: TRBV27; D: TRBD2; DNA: TGTGCCAGCAGTTTATCGAGGCTAGCGGGCGGCTACAATGAGCAGTTCTTC; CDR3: CASSLSRLAGGYNEQFF
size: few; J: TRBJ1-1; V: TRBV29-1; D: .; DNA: TGCAGCGTTGCGTTTTCTATGTCAGAAGCTTTCTTT; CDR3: CSVAFSMSEAFF
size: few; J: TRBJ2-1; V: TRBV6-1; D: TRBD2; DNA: TGTGCCAGCAGAAAAGTGACTAGCGGGAGGTACAATGAGCAGTTCTTC; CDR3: CASRKVTSGRYNEQFF
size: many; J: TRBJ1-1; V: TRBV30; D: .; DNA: TGTGCCTGGAGTCGAGGCAGGAGAAACACTGAAGCTTTCTTT; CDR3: CAWSRGRRNTEAFF
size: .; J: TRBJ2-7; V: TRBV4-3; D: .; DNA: TGCGCCAGCAGCCAAGAAATTGGCCGAAACGAGCAGTACTTC; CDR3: CASSQEIGRNEQYF
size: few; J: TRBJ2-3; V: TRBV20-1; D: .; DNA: TGCAGTGCTCAGAGCTGGGAGGTGAGGGCAGATACGCAGTATTTT; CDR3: CSAQSWEVRADTQYF
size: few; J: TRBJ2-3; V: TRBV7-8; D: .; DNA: TGTGCCAGCAGCTTTTTTTCCCAACTAAGCACAGATACGCAGTATTTT; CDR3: CASSFFSQLSTDTQYF
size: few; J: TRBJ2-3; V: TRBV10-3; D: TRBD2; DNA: TGTGCCATCAGTGGGGGACTAGCGGGAGTAACCGGGTTATCAGATACGCAGTATTTT; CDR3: CAISGGLAGVTGLSDTQYF
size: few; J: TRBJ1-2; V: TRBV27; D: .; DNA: TGTGCCAGCAGTAAGACAGGTTTCGGCTACACCTTC; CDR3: CASSKTGFGYTF
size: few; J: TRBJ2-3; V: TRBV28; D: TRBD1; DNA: TGTGCCAGCAGCTGGGGGACAGCAACCGATACGCAGTATTTT; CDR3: CASSWGTATDTQYF
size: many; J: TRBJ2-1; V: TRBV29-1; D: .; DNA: TGCAGCGTTGAGGGCCTCTACAATGAGCAGTTCTTC; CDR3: CSVEGLYNEQFF
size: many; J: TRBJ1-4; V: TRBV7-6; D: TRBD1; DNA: TGTGCCAGCACCCTAGGCCCAGGGGGCAATGAAAAACTGTTTTTT; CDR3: CASTLGPGGNEKLFF
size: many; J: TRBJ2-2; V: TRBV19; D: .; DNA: TGTGCCAGTAGTAAAAACAGGGTCGGGGAGCTGTTTTTT; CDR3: CASSKNRVGELFF